Listed below are T cell receptor beta chains from one sample, sequenced in a study of beta chain features in type 1 diabetes. This table comes from immunoSEQ multiplex PCR, and its TCRdb copy is limited to in-frame clones, with some not included. The sample records roughly 300,000 clones, around 9.3% being singletons. Sequenced sample: central memory CD4+ T cells from blood. These receptors were taken from a man aged 30-40 years with type 1 diabetes. Both conserved end residues are part of each CDR3. The D gene is left open where the match is weak. Part of the rows lack a size; the others show once, few, many or a class for expanded clones.

CASSVAPSEASKLFF	TGTGCCAGCAGCGTAGCCCCTTCCGAGGCCTCGAAACTGTTTTTT	TRBV9	TRBJ1-4	few	NA
CSVQGPGANVLTF	TGCAGCGTACAGGGTCCTGGGGCCAACGTCCTGACTTTC	TRBV29-1	TRBJ2-6	NA	NA
CASSPRGPGQHF	TGTGCCAGCAGCCCCAGGGGTCCCGGCCAGCATTTT	TRBV9	TRBJ1-5	NA	NA
CASSQDSTEKLFF	TGCGCCAGCAGCCAAGATTCCACGGAAAAACTGTTTTTT	TRBV4-1	TRBJ1-4	NA	NA
CASSLAGFNYGYTF	TGTGCCAGCAGCTTAGCAGGCTTTAACTATGGCTACACCTTC	TRBV7-8	TRBJ1-2	NA	NA
CAGDRGWDTEAFF	TGTGCCGGGGATCGGGGGTGGGACACTGAAGCTTTCTTT	TRBV30	TRBJ1-1	many	NA
CASSGTEADTQYF	TGTGCCAGCAGCGGAACGGAGGCAGATACGCAGTATTTT	TRBV2	TRBJ2-3	few	NA
CASRNRETGYGYTF	TGTGCCAGCAGAAATCGGGAGACGGGTTATGGCTACACCTTC	TRBV27	TRBJ1-2	many	NA
CASSSQQGEVPGANVLTF	TGTGCCAGCAGCTCACAACAGGGGGAGGTACCTGGGGCCAACGTCCTGACTTTC	TRBV7-9	TRBJ2-6	few	TRBD1
CASRRETGANTEAFF	TGTGCCAGCCGAAGGGAGACAGGAGCAAACACTGAAGCTTTCTTT	TRBV2	TRBJ1-1	once	NA
CASSLTRVYNEQFF	TGTGCCAGCAGCTTAACTAGGGTTTACAATGAGCAGTTCTTC	TRBV7-2	TRBJ2-1	few	NA
CASSYHRQLETQYF	TGTGCCAGCAGCTATCACCGACAGTTGGAGACCCAGTACTTC	TRBV11-2	TRBJ2-5	few	NA
CASSLRRTEQYF	TGTGCCAGCAGCTTGCGCCGGACAGAGCAGTACTTC	TRBV5-6	TRBJ2-7	NA	NA
CASSVGQQASPLHF	TGTGCCAGCAGCGTAGGACAGCAAGCCTCCCCCCTCCACTTT	TRBV9	TRBJ1-6	few	NA
CASSPDGQGAYEQYF	TGTGCCAGCAGCCCCGATGGACAGGGGGCATACGAGCAGTACTTC	TRBV7-2	TRBJ2-7	few	TRBD1
CASSPRQGRNLMTF	TGTGCCAGTAGTCCCAGACAGGGAAGAAATCTGATGACCTTC	TRBV19	TRBJ1-2	many	TRBD1
CSVEGTSGSEQYF	TGCAGCGTTGAAGGGACTTCGGGCTCCGAGCAGTACTTC	TRBV29-1	TRBJ2-7	NA	NA
CAIGAGALGNQPQHF	TGTGCCATTGGGGCGGGGGCGTTGGGCAATCAGCCCCAGCATTTT	TRBV2	TRBJ1-5	many	NA
CASSPGPLAGGQETQYF	TGCGCCAGCAGCCCGGGCCCCCTAGCGGGGGGACAAGAGACCCAGTACTTC	TRBV5-1	TRBJ2-5	NA	TRBD2
CASSLGGNSPLHF	TGTGCCAGCAGCCTGGGCGGGAATTCACCCCTCCACTTT	TRBV7-2	TRBJ1-6	few	NA
CASSETGPQETQYF	TGCGCCAGCAGCGAGACAGGGCCTCAAGAGACCCAGTACTTC	TRBV5-1	TRBJ2-5	NA	TRBD1
CASSPGHSNGPDTQYF	TGTGCCAGCAGTCCCGGACACTCAAACGGCCCAGATACGCAGTATTTT	TRBV28	TRBJ2-3	few	NA
CASSFGAGGETQYF	NA	TRBV6-9	TRBJ2-5	NA	NA
CAISESRTSVETQYF	TGTGCCATCAGTGAGTCTAGAACTAGCGTTGAGACCCAGTACTTC	TRBV10-3	TRBJ2-5	few	TRBD2
CASSSGGTAHLIYEQYF	TGTGCCAGCAGCTCAGGAGGGACTGCTCATCTTATCTACGAGCAGTACTTC	TRBV7-9	TRBJ2-7	NA	NA
CSVTGGQSTEAFF	TGCAGCGTTACCGGGGGACAGAGCACTGAAGCTTTCTTT	TRBV29-1	TRBJ1-1	NA	TRBD1
CASNQLTGGFGYTF	TGTGCCAGCAACCAACTCACAGGGGGCTTTGGCTACACCTTC	TRBV16	TRBJ1-2	NA	TRBD1
CSVVGSENQETQYF	TGCAGCGTTGTAGGCAGCGAAAACCAAGAGACCCAGTACTTC	TRBV29-1	TRBJ2-5	few	NA
CASSVAQGGEAFF	TGTGCCAGCAGCGTAGCACAGGGGGGTGAAGCTTTCTTT	TRBV9	TRBJ1-1	NA	TRBD1
CASRSPGTVNTGELFF	TGTGCCAGCCGCTCGCCCGGGACGGTAAACACCGGGGAGCTGTTTTTT	TRBV27	TRBJ2-2	many	NA
CASSLEGFYNSPLHF	TGTGCCAGCAGCTTGGAGGGGTTCTATAATTCACCCCTCCACTTT	TRBV7-8	TRBJ1-6	few	NA
CASSSYTDTQYF	TGTGCCAGCAGCTCCTATACAGATACGCAGTATTTT	TRBV7-2	TRBJ2-3	NA	NA